This TCR beta chain came from a study of blood T cell repertoires in COVID-19. Sequenced by immunoSEQ multiplex PCR; TCRdb stores in-frame clones only, minus some. The sample lists over 400,000 clones; 85% to 90% were seen once. Germline lookup yields CDR1 GTSNPN and CDR2 SVGIG (reference sequence). Trimming removed 1 base from V and 7 bases from J; junction bases left unmatched: 6. The CDR3 length is 13 residues. The chain combines TRBV30 with TRBJ2-5; 7 bases line up with TRBD1. The sequence was collected from a woman in her 50s with COVID-19, enrolled during active disease. Sequencing input: peripheral blood. The CDR3 loop is CAWSGAGGRTQYF. DNA for the CDR3: TGTGCCTGGAGTGGGGCAGGGGGAAGGACCCAGTACTTC.